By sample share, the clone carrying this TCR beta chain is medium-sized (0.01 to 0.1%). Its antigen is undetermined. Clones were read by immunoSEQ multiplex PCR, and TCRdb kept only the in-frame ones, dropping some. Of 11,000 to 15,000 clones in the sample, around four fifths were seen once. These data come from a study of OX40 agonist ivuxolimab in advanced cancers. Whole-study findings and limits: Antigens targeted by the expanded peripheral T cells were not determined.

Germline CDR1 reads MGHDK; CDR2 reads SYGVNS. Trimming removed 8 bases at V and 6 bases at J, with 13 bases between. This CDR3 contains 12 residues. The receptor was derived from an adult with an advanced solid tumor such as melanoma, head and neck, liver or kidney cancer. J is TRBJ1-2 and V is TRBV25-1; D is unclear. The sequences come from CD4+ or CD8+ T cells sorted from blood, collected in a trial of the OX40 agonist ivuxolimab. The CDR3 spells CASRDGRNGYTF. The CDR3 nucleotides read TGTGCCAGCCGAGACGGGCGGAATGGCTACACCTTC.